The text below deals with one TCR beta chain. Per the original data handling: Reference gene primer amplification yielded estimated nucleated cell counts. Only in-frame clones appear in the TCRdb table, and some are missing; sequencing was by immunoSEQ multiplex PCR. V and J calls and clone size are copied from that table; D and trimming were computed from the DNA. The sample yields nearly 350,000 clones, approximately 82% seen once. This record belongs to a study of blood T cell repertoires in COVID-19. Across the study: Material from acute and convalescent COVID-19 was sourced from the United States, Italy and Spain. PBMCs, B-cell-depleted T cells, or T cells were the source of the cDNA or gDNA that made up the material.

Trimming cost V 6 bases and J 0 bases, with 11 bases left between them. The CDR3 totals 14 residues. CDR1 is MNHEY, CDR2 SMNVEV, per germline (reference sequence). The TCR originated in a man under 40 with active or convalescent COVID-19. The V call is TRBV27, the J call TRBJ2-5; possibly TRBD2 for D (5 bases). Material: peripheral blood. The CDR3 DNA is TGTGCCAGCAGCTCGGGGTGGTACCAAGAGACCCAGTACTTC. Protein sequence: CASSSGWYQETQYF.